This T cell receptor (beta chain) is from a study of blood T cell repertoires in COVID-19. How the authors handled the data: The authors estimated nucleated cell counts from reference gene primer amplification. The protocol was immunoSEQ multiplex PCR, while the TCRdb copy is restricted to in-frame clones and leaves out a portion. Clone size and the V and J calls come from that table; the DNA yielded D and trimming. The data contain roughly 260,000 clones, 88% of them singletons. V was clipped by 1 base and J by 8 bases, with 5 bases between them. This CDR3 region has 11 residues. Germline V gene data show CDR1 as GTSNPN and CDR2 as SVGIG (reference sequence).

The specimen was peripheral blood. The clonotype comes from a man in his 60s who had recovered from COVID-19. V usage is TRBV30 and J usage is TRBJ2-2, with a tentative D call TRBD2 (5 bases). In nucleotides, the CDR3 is TGTGCCTGGAGTGCGGGAGGGGAGCTGTTTTTT. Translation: CAWSAGGELFF.